The clone carrying this T cell receptor (beta chain) has just one count. These data are taken from a study of blood T cell repertoires in COVID-19. Study context: Samples representing acute and convalescent COVID-19 were sourced from the United States, Italy and Spain. PBMCs, B-cell-depleted T cells, or T cells were the source of the cDNA or gDNA that made up the material.

In the original analysis: Researchers report that nucleated cell counts were estimated from reference gene primer amplification. This table comes from immunoSEQ multiplex PCR, and its TCRdb copy is limited to in-frame clones, with some not included. V and J calls and clone size are given by that table; D and trimming were obtained from the DNA. The table includes approximately 240,000 clones, approximately 80% detected once. The CDR3 covers 16 residues. Germline loops: CDR1 MRHNA, CDR2 SNTAGT. Unmatched junction bases numbered 5, after V lost 3 bases and J lost 9 bases. The sample taken for sequencing was peripheral blood. The sequence derives from an elderly woman with active or convalescent COVID-19. This chain links TRBV6-4 with TRBJ2-1; 16 nucleotides match TRBD2. Written as DNA, the CDR3 is TGTGCCAGCAGTGAGGGGACTAGCGGGAGGGTGATTGAGCAGTTCTTC. It encodes CASSEGTSGRVIEQFF.